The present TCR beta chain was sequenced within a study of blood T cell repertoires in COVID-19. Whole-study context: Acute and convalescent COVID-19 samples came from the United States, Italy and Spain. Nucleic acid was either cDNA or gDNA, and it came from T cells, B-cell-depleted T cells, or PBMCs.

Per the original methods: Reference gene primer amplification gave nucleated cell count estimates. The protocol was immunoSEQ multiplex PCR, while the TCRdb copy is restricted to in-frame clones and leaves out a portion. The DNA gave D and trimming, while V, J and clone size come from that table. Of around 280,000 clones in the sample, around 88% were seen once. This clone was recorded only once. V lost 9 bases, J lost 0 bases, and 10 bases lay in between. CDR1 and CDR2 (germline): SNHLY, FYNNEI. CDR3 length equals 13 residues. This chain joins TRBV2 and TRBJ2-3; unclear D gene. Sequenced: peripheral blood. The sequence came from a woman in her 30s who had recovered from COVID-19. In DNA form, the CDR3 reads TGTGCCAGTCAATTAGAAAGCACAGATACGCAGTATTTT. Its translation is CASQLESTDTQYF.